This entry is about one T cell receptor beta chain. From germline, CDR1 is LGHNA and CDR2 YNFKEQ. The V gene end was trimmed by 0 bases and the J gene end by 4 bases; junction bases not matched to a gene: 5. The CDR3 has 17 residues. The sample originates from a study of shared clonotypes between healthy human individuals. The table came from immunoSEQ multiplex PCR; TCRdb's copy has only in-frame clones and leaves some out. The sample records 2 million to 2.5 million clones, approximately 95% being singletons. The source of this sequence is a man between 18 and 29 years old in good health. Some clones in this sample may be carry-over from other donors' samples. V is TRBV4-2 and J is TRBJ1-3; 11 bases line up with TRBD1. The sample consisted of naive CD4+ T cells from PBMCs. The subset was: CD45RA+ positively selected. The CDR3 loop is CASSQDLDRGLGNTIYF. The CDR3 DNA follows: TGTGCCAGCAGCCAAGATCTGGACAGGGGGCTGGGAAACACCATATATTTT.